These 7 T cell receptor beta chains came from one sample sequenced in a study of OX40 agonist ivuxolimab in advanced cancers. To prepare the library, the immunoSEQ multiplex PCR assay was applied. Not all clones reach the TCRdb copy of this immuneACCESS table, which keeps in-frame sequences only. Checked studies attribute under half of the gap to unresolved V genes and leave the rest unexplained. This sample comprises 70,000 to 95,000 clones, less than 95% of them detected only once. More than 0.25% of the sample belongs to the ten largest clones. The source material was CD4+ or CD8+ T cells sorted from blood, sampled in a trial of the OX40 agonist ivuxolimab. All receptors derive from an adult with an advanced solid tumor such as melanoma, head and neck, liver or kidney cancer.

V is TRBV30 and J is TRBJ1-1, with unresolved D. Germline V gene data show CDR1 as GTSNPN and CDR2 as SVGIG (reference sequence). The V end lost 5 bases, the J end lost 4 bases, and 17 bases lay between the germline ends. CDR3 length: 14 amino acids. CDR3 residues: CAWQRKPGGTEAFF. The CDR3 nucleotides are TGTGCCTGGCAAAGGAAGCCGGGCGGCACTGAAGCTTTCTTT.

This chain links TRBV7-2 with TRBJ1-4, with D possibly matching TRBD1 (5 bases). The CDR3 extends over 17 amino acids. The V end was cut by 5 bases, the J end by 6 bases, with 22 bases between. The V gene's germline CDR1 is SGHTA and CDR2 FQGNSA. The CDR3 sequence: CASSPAEGTPRYEKLFF. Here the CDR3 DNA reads TGTGCCAGCAGCCCGGCGGAGGGGACTCCTCGTTATGAAAAACTGTTTTTT.

DNA for the CDR3: TGTGCCAGTAGTATTACTGGGACTAGCGGGGGAAACAATGAGCAGTTCTTC. As protein: CASSITGTSGGNNEQFF. The genes are TRBV19 and TRBJ2-1; 14 bases match TRBD2. In germline, CDR1 is LNHDA, CDR2 SQIVND (reference sequence). Trimming took 3 bases from V and 5 from J; bases not matched to a gene: 6. The CDR3 is made up of 17 amino acids. The complete variable domain, with remaining parts taken from reference TRBV19 and TRBJ2-1, reads DGGITQSPKYLFRKEGQNVTLSCEQNLNHDAMYWYRQDPGQGLRLIYYSQIVNDFQKGDIAEGYSVSREKKESFPLTVTSAQKNPTAFYLCASSITGTSGGNNEQFFGPGTRLTVL.

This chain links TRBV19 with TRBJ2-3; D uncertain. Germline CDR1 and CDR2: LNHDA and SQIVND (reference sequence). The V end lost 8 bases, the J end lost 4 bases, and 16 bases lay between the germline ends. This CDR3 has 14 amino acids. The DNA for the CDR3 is TGTGCCAGTGGGCCCTCCCTGCAGGCAGATACGCAGTATTTT. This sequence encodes CASGPSLQADTQYF.

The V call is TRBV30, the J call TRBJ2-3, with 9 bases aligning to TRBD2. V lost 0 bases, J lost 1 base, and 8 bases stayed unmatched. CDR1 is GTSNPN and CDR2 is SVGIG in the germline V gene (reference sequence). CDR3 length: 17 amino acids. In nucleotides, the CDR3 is TGTGCCTGGAGTGTAGTCCGTGGCGGGGGGGGCACAGATACGCAGTATTTT. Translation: CAWSVVRGGGGTDTQYF.

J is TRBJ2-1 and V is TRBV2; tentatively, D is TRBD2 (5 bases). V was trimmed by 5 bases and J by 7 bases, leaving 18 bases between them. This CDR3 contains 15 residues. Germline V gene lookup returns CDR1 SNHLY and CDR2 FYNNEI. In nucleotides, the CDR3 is TGTGCCAGCAGTACAGACCAGCTTCCGGGAAATGAGCAGTTCTTC. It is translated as CASSTDQLPGNEQFF.

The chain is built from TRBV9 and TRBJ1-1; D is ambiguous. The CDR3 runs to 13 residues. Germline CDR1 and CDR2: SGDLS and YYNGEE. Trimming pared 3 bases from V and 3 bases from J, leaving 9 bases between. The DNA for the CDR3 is TGTGCCAGCAGCGCCAACGGTGACACTGAAGCTTTCTTT. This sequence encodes CASSANGDTEAFF. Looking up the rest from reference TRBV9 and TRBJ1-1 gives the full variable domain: DSGVTQTPKHLITATGQRVTLRCSPRSGDLSVYWYQQSLDQGLQFLIQYYNGEERAKGNILERFSAQQFPDLHSELNLSSLELGDSALYFCASSANGDTEAFFGQGTRLTVV.